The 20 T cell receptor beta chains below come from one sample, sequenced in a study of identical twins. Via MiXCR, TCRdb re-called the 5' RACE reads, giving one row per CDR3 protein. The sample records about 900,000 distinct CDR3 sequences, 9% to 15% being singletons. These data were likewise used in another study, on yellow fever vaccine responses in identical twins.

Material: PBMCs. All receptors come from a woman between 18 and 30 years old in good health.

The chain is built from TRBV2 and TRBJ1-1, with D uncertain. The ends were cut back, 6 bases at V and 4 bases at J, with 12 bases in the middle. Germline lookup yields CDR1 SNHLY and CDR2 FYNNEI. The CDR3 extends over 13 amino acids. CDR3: CASSVAVRTEAFF. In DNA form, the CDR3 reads TGTGCCAGCAGCGTAGCGGTACGCACTGAAGCTTTCTTT.

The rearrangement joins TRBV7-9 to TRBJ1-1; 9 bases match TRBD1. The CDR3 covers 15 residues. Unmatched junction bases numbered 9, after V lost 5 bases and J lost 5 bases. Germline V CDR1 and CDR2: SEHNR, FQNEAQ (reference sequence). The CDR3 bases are TGTGCCAGCAGCCCGCCCGGGACAGGGCAGACTGAAGCTTTCTTT. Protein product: CASSPPGTGQTEAFF.

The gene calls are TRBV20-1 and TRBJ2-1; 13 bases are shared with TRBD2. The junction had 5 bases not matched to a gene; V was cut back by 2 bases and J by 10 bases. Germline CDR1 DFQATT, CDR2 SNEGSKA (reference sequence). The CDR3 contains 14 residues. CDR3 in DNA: TGCAGTGCTAGAACCACGGGACTAGCGGGAGAGCAGTTCTTC. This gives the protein CSARTTGLAGEQFF.

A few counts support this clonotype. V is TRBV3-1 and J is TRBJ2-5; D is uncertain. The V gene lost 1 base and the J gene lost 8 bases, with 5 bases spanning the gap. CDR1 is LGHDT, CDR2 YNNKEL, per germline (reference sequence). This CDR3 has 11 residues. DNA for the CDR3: TGTGCCAGCAGCCAAGCCCCCACCCAGTACTTC. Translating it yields CASSQAPTQYF.

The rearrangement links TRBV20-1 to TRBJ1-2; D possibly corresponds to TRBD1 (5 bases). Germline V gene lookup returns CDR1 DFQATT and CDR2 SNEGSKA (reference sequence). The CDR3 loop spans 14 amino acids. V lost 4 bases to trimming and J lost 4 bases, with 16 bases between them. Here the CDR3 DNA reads TGCAGTGCTATCCGACCGACAGACAGCTATGGCTACACCTTC. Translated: CSAIRPTDSYGYTF.

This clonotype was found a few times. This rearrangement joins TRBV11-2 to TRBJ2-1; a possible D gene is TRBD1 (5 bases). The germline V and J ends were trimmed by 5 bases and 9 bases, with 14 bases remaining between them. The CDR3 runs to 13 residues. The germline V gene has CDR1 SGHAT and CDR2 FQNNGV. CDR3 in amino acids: CASSVSGKGEQFF. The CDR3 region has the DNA TGTGCCAGCAGCGTCTCAGGGAAAGGTGAGCAGTTCTTC.

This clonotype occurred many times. CDR3 sequence (DNA): TGTGCCAGCGCCAACTTGGGCAACCTCTACGAGCAGTACTTC. It specifies CASANLGNLYEQYF. This chain connects TRBV28 to TRBJ2-7; no clear D gene. Germline values: CDR1 MDHEN, CDR2 SYDVKM. This CDR3 has 14 amino acids. V lost 8 bases, J lost 3 bases, and 17 bases lay in between.

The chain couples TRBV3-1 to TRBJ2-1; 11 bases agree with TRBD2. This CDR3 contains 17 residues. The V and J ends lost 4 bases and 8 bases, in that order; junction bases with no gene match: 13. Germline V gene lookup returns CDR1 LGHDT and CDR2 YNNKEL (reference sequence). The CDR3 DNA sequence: TGTGCCAGCAGCCCTGTCTGGGCTAGCGGGAGGTTATATGAGCAGTTCTTC. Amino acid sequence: CASSPVWASGRLYEQFF.

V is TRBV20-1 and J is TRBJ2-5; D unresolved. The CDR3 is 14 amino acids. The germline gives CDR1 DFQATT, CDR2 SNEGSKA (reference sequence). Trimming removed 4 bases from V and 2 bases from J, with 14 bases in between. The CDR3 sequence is CSATKGLPQETQYF. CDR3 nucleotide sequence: TGCAGTGCTACGAAAGGTTTGCCTCAAGAGACCCAGTACTTC.

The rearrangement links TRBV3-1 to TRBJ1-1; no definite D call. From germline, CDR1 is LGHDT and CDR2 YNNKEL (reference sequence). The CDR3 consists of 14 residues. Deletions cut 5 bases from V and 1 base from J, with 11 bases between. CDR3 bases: TGTGCCAGCAGCGTACAGCCGTGGAACACTGAAGCTTTCTTT. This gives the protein CASSVQPWNTEAFF. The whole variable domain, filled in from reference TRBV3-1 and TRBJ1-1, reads DTAVSQTPKYLVTQMGNDKSIKCEQNLGHDTMYWYKQDSKKFLKIMFSYNNKELIINETVPNRFSPKSPDKAHLNLHINSLELGDSAVYFCASSVQPWNTEAFFGQGTRLTVV.

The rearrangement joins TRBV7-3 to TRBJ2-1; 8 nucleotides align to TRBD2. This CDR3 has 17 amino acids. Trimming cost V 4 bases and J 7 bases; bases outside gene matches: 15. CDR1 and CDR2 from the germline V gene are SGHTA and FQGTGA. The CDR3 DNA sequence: TGTGCCAGCAGCTCCCCCCTGGGACTAGTCACGGGGAATGAGCAGTTCTTC. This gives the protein CASSSPLGLVTGNEQFF.

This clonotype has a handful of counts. The DNA of the CDR3 is TGCGGACTACAGGGTTTCGTGAAAGAGACCCAGTACTTC. Its protein product is CGLQGFVKETQYF. This chain links TRBV20-1 with TRBJ2-5, with D perhaps being TRBD1 or TRBD2 (6 bases each). The CDR3 has 13 amino acids. The germline V gene encodes CDR1 DFQATT and CDR2 SNEGSKA (reference sequence).

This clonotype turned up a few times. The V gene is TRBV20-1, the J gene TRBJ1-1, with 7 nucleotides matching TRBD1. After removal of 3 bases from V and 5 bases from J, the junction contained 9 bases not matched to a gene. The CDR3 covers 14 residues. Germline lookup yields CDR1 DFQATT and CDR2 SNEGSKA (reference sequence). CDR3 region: CSASSRGVGTEAFF. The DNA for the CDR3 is TGCAGTGCTAGTTCCAGGGGGGTGGGGACTGAAGCTTTCTTT.

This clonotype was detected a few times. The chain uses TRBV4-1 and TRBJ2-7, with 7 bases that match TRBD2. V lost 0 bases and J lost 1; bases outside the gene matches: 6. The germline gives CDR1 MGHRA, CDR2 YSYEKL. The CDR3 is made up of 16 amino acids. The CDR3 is CASSQDPAGSSYEQYF. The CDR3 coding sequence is TGCGCCAGCAGCCAAGATCCAGCGGGAAGTTCCTACGAGCAGTACTTC.

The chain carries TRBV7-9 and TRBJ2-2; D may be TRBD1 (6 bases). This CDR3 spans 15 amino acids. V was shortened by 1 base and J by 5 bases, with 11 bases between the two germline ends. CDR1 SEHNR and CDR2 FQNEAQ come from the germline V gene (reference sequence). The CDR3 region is CASSLEAGVTGELFF. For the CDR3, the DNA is TGTGCCAGCAGCTTAGAGGCAGGGGTGACCGGGGAGCTGTTTTTT.

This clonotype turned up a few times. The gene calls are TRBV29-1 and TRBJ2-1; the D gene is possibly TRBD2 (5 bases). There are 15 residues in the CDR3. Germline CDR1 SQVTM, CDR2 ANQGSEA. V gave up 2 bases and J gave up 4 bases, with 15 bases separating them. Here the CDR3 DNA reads TGCAGCGTTGAATCGAAGGGAGCCACTTACAATGAGCAGTTCTTC. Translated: CSVESKGATYNEQFF.

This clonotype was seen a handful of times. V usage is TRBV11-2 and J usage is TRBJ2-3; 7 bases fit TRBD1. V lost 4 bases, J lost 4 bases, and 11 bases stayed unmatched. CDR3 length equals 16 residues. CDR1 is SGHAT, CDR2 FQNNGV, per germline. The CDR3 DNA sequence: TGTGCCAGCAGCTGGAAGACAGGGAATTACGCAGATACGCAGTATTTT. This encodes CASSWKTGNYADTQYF.

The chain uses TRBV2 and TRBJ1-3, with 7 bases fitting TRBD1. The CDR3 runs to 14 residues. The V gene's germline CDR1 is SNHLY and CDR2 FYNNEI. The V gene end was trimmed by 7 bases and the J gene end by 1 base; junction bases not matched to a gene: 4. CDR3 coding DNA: TGTGCCAGCAACCCGACAGGGTCTGGAAACACCATATATTTT. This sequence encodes CASNPTGSGNTIYF.

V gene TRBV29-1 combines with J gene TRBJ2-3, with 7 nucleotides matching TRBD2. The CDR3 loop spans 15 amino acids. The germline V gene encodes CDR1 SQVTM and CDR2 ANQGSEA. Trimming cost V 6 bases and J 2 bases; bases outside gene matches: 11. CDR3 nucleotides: TGCAGCGTATTGAATGCGCGGGGGATCACAGATACGCAGTATTTT. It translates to CSVLNARGITDTQYF.

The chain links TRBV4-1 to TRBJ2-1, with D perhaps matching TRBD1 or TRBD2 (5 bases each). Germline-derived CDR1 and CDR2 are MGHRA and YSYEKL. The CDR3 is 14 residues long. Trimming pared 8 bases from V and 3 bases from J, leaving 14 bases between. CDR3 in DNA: TGCGCCAGCGGGACCAGGGAGAACTACAATGAGCAGTTCTTC. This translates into CASGTRENYNEQFF.